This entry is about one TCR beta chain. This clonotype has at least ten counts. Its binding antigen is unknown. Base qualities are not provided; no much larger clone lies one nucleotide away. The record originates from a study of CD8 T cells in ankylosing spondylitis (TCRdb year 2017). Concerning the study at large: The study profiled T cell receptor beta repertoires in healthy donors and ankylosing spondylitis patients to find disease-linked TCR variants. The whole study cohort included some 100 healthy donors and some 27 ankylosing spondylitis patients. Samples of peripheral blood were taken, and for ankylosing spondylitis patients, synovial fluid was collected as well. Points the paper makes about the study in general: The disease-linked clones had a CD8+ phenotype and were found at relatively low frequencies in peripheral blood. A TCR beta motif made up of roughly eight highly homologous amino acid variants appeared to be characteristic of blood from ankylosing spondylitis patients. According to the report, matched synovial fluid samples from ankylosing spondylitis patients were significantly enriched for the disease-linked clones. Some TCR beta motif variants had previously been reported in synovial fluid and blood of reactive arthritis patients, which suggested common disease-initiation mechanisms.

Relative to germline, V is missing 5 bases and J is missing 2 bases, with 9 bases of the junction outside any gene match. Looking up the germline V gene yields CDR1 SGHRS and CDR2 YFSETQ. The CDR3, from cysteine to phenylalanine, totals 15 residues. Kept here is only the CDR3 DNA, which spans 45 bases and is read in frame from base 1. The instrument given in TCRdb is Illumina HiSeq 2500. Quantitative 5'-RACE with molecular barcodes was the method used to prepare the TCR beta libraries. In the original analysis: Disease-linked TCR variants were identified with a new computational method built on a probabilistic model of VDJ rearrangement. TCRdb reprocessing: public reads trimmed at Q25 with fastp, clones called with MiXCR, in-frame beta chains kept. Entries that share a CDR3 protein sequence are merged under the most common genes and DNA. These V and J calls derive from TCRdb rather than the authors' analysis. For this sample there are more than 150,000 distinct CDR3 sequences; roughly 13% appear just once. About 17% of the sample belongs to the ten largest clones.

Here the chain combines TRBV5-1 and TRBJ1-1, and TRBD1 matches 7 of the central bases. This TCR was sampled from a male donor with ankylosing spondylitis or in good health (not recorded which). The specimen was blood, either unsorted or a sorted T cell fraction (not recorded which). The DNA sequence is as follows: TGCGCCAGCAGGTATGAACAGGGGCGAAACACTGAAGCTTTCTTT. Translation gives CASRYEQGRNTEAFF.